This is a list of T cell receptor beta chains from one sample in a study of blood T cell repertoires in COVID-19. Measured with immunoSEQ multiplex PCR; TCRdb has only the in-frame clones, and not every one. The sample carries under 200,000 clones, about 85% recorded once. Sequencing was carried out using peripheral blood. The source is a woman older than 75 with acute or convalescent COVID-19. Each CDR3 is given with its conserved first and last residue.

len: 14; j_gene: TRBJ1-1; v_gene: TRBV27; CDR3aa: CASSLRTGGLPAFF
len: 17; j_gene: TRBJ2-1; v_gene: TRBV14; CDR3aa: CASSQLATSGRSNEQFF
len: 12; j_gene: TRBJ2-1; v_gene: TRBV6-5; CDR3aa: CATGGPYNEQFF
len: 13; j_gene: TRBJ1-2; v_gene: TRBV6-5; CDR3aa: CAYRGGQGYGYTF
len: 14; j_gene: TRBJ1-2; v_gene: TRBV9; CDR3aa: CASSLDSAPYGYTF
len: 17; j_gene: TRBJ2-5; v_gene: TRBV28; CDR3aa: CASSFRGGVGLGETQYF
len: 16; j_gene: TRBJ2-7; v_gene: TRBV18; CDR3aa: CASSPRTSGSTYEQYF
len: 11; j_gene: TRBJ1-1; v_gene: TRBV6-7; CDR3aa: CAGKGRTEAFF
len: 14; j_gene: TRBJ2-7; v_gene: TRBV2; CDR3aa: CASNLGTTTYEQYF
len: 15; j_gene: TRBJ1-6; v_gene: TRBV9; CDR3aa: CASSVRGEGGTPLHF
len: 13; j_gene: TRBJ1-5; v_gene: TRBV28; CDR3aa: CASRKTGMQPQHF
len: 15; j_gene: TRBJ2-5; v_gene: TRBV5-1; CDR3aa: CASSFQSGQQETQYF
len: 12; j_gene: TRBJ1-4; v_gene: TRBV28; CDR3aa: CASTRFREKLFF
len: 15; j_gene: TRBJ1-2; v_gene: TRBV15; CDR3aa: CATSQDGITNYGYTF
len: 15; j_gene: TRBJ1-5; v_gene: TRBV24-1; CDR3aa: CATSDPGTGIQPQHF
len: 16; j_gene: TRBJ1-6; v_gene: TRBV30; CDR3aa: CAWGAPAGFYNSPLHF
len: 17; j_gene: TRBJ1-4; v_gene: TRBV10-3; CDR3aa: CAIGPWQGEATNEKLFF